Listed below are T cell receptor beta chains from one sample, sequenced in a study of early T cells in non-severe SARS-CoV-2 infection. TCRdb called the 5' RACE reads again in MiXCR, with one record for every CDR3 protein. The data show tens of thousands of distinct CDR3 sequences, 5.5% to 8% seen once. The specimen was whole blood. The origin of the receptors is an adult who was a healthcare worker with PCR-confirmed SARS-CoV-2 infection or an uninfected control (not recorded which). Each CDR3 is given with its conserved first and last residue. A D gene is named only where the DNA matches it firmly.

v_call: TRBV19
d_call: NA
j_call: TRBJ1-4
cdr3_aa: CASSIGPGRNEKLFF

v_call: TRBV27
d_call: TRBD2
j_call: TRBJ2-3
cdr3_aa: CASSSGLAGATDTQYF

v_call: TRBV29-1
d_call: TRBD1
j_call: TRBJ1-1
cdr3_aa: CSVEGTGGTEAFF

v_call: TRBV6-2/TRBV6-3
d_call: TRBD2
j_call: TRBJ2-5
cdr3_aa: CASRTSGSQETQYF

v_call: TRBV18
d_call: NA
j_call: TRBJ1-5
cdr3_aa: CASSPQGNQPQHF

v_call: TRBV2
d_call: NA
j_call: TRBJ2-2
cdr3_aa: CASREVVRELFF

v_call: TRBV11-2
d_call: NA
j_call: TRBJ1-1
cdr3_aa: CASSFPRGGGMNTEAFF

v_call: TRBV6-6
d_call: TRBD1
j_call: TRBJ2-7
cdr3_aa: CASSSQGTGGRQYF

v_call: TRBV29-1
d_call: NA
j_call: TRBJ2-1
cdr3_aa: CSVTAGGLGEQFF

v_call: TRBV15
d_call: NA
j_call: TRBJ1-4
cdr3_aa: CATSRVGLGEKLFF

v_call: TRBV19
d_call: TRBD1
j_call: TRBJ2-2
cdr3_aa: CASSGNPGQAGYGELFF

v_call: TRBV18
d_call: NA
j_call: TRBJ1-2
cdr3_aa: CASSPISGNLNYGYTF

v_call: TRBV20-1
d_call: NA
j_call: TRBJ2-1
cdr3_aa: CSAPPGGHYNEQFF

v_call: TRBV3-1
d_call: NA
j_call: TRBJ2-2
cdr3_aa: CASSQVTNTGELFF

v_call: TRBV12-3/TRBV12-4
d_call: NA
j_call: TRBJ1-5
cdr3_aa: CASSLNFREDQPQHF

v_call: TRBV6-6
d_call: TRBD2
j_call: TRBJ2-7
cdr3_aa: CASSLSGSPGEQYF

v_call: TRBV11-3
d_call: TRBD2
j_call: TRBJ2-1
cdr3_aa: CASSWGSGSSYNEQFF

v_call: TRBV7-2
d_call: TRBD1
j_call: TRBJ1-2
cdr3_aa: CASSQDRLYGYTF

v_call: TRBV9
d_call: TRBD1
j_call: TRBJ1-6
cdr3_aa: CASSGTGEYSYNSPLHF

v_call: TRBV20-1
d_call: TRBD2
j_call: TRBJ2-5
cdr3_aa: CSASNRWLAGADQETQYF

v_call: TRBV5-1
d_call: TRBD2
j_call: TRBJ2-7
cdr3_aa: CASSLGTSGIYEQYF

v_call: TRBV3-1
d_call: NA
j_call: TRBJ2-3
cdr3_aa: CASSQNLDGADTQYF